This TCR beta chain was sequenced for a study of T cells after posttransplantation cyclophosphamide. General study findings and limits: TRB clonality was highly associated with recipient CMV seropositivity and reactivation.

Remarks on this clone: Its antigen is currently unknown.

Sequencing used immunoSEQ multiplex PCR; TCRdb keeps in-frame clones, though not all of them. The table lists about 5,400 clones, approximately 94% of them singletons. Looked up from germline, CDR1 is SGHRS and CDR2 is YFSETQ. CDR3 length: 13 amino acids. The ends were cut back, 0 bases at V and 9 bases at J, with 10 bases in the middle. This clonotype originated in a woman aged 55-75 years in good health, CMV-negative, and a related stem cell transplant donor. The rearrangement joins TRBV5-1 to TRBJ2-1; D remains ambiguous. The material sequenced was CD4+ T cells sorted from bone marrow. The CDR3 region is CASSLERFGEQFF. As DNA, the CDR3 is TGCGCCAGCAGCTTGGAACGGTTCGGTGAGCAGTTCTTC.